The present entry profiles one T cell receptor (beta chain) with its context. Its specificity is not known. One junction end does not reproduce the germline sequence, and a read error may be involved. The source of the sample is a study of blood T cells in healthy people across ages. Overall study results and limits: Age showed a roughly linear inverse relationship with TCR beta diversity per million T cells.

CDR3 size: 14 residues. CDR1 and CDR2 (germline): SGHRS, YFSETQ. Sample-barcoded 5' priming and a J-beta primer mix drove a second PCR of about 6 to 12 cycles. MiXCR, run by TCRdb on the 5' RACE reads, gives a single entry per CDR3 protein. Of roughly 550,000 distinct CDR3 sequences listed, around 24% were seen once; the top ten hold just under 9%. This sample was also put to use in a study of T cells of mothers and their children.

Sample: blood. V and J are TRBV5-1 and TRBJ1-1; TRBD1 agrees at 8 bases. This receptor was obtained from a boy aged 5-17 years in good health. The DNA of the CDR3 is TGCGCCGGCAGCTTGGAACAGGGGGTCACTGAAGCTTTCTTT. This gives the protein CAGSLEQGVTEAFF.